The 5 T cell receptor beta chains below were found in one sample sequenced in a study of OX40 agonist ivuxolimab in advanced cancers. This table comes from immunoSEQ multiplex PCR, and its TCRdb copy is limited to in-frame clones, with some not included. The sample carries about 94,000 clones, about nine tenths recorded once. Specimen: CD4+ or CD8+ T cells sorted from blood, collected in a trial of the OX40 agonist ivuxolimab. The source is an adult with an advanced solid tumor such as melanoma, head and neck, liver or kidney cancer.

The chain combines TRBV6-5 with TRBJ2-1; 12 bases align to TRBD2. This CDR3 has 16 amino acids. With V trimmed by 2 bases and J by 4 bases, 3 bases remained unmatched. CDR1 MNHEY and CDR2 SVGAGI come from the germline V gene. CDR3 coding DNA: TGTGCCAGCAGTTACCCTACTAGCGGGGGGTACAATGAGCAGTTCTTC. This gives the protein CASSYPTSGGYNEQFF.

This clone has a handful of counts. This chain links TRBV6-5 with TRBJ1-1; 9 positions agree with TRBD1. The germline V gene has CDR1 MNHEY and CDR2 SVGAGI. V was pared by 6 bases and J by 6 bases, with 11 bases of the junction left unmatched. The CDR3 contains 15 residues. CDR3 coding DNA: TGTGCCAGCAGCCAAACCGGGACAGGGCGTCCTGAAGCTTTCTTT. Its translation: CASSQTGTGRPEAFF.

This sequence joins TRBV10-3 and TRBJ1-1, with TRBD1 matching 8 bases. Germline trimming cut 4 bases from V and 0 bases from J; bases unmatched to any gene: 7. Per the germline V gene, CDR1 is ENHRY and CDR2 is SYGVKD. The CDR3 has 16 residues. As DNA, the CDR3 is TGTGCCATCAGTGCGGCCTCACAGGGGGTGAACACTGAAGCTTTCTTT. Translation: CAISAASQGVNTEAFF.

This chain links TRBV11-3 with TRBJ2-3; a possible D gene is TRBD2 (7 bases). The CDR3 runs to 16 residues. V was clipped by 1 base and J by 6 bases, with 17 bases between them. CDR1 and CDR2 from the germline V gene are SGHNT and YENEEA. CDR3 region: CASSLGLRGGRDTQYF. In DNA form, the CDR3 reads TGTGCCAGCAGCTTAGGTTTGAGGGGGGGCCGGGATACGCAGTATTTT.

The genes are TRBV27 and TRBJ2-1, with a weak D call TRBD1 (6 bases). The CDR3 spans 16 residues. CDR1 MNHEY and CDR2 SMNVEV come from the germline V gene (reference sequence). V was clipped by 5 bases and J by 0 bases, with 14 bases between them. DNA for the CDR3: TGTGCCAGCAGTCCGACCCAGGGGCCCTCCTACAATGAGCAGTTCTTC. This gives the protein CASSPTQGPSYNEQFF.